Below are 32 T cell receptor beta chains sequenced from a single sample in a study of blood T cell repertoires in COVID-19. Produced via immunoSEQ multiplex PCR; TCRdb's table is partial and in-frame only. Here the sample spans 350,000 to 450,000 clones, about 87% being singletons. Input material: peripheral blood. These receptors were collected from a woman aged 55 to 70 with COVID-19, enrolled during active disease.

This chain links TRBV6-5 with TRBJ1-2; tentatively, D is TRBD1 (5 bases). CDR1 and CDR2 (germline): MNHEY, SVGAGI. Trimming took off 4 bases at V and 3 bases at J, with 15 bases between the two ends. CDR3 length equals 15 residues. CDR3 nucleotide sequence: TGTGCCAGCAGTTCACCCGACAGAAGGGACTATGGCTACACCTTC. Protein: CASSSPDRRDYGYTF.

V is TRBV7-2 and J is TRBJ2-1; 8 bases match TRBD2. This CDR3 region has 15 residues. The V segment lost 5 bases and the J segment 4 bases; nucleotides outside the gene matches: 7. Looked up from germline, CDR1 is SGHTA and CDR2 is FQGNSA. CDR3 bases: TGTGCCAGCAGCCCCTCAACTAGCGGATACAATGAGCAGTTCTTC. It is translated as CASSPSTSGYNEQFF. Looking up the rest from reference TRBV7-2 and TRBJ2-1 gives the full variable domain: GAGVSQSPSNKVTEKGKDVELRCDPISGHTALYWYRQSLGQGLEFLIYFQGNSAPDKSGLPSDRFSAERTGGSVSTLTIQRTQQEDSAVYLCASSPSTSGYNEQFFGPGTRLTVL.

The chain links TRBV13 to TRBJ1-2; 12 bases are a match to TRBD1. This CDR3 spans 17 amino acids. Germline CDR1 reads PRHDT; CDR2 reads FYEKMQ (reference sequence). V was clipped by 4 bases and J by 6 bases; unmatched bases: 12. CDR3 nucleotides: TGTGCCAGCAGCTGGAAAAGTTCCGGGACAGGGGGCCATGGCTACACCTTC. Translated, it gives CASSWKSSGTGGHGYTF. The full variable domain, completed using reference TRBV13 and TRBJ1-2, is AAGVIQSPRHLIKEKRETATLKCYPIPRHDTVYWYQQGPGQDPQFLISFYEKMQSDKGSIPDRFSAQQFSDYHSELNMSSLELGDSALYFCASSWKSSGTGGHGYTFGSGTRLTVV.

The V gene is TRBV28, the J gene TRBJ2-7, with 7 bases aligning to TRBD1. The length of the CDR3 is 15 residues. Trimming at V came to 2 bases and at J to 2 bases, leaving 6 bases not matched to a gene. The germline V gene encodes CDR1 MDHEN and CDR2 SYDVKM. CDR3 loop: CASSLRQGITYEQYF. The DNA of the CDR3 is TGTGCCAGCAGTTTACGACAGGGTATTACCTACGAGCAGTACTTC.

The rearrangement links TRBV2 to TRBJ1-5; D remains ambiguous. Germline lookup yields CDR1 SNHLY and CDR2 FYNNEI. The CDR3 length is 13 residues. The V end lost 6 bases, the J end lost 6 bases, and 12 bases lay between the germline ends. CDR3 DNA sequence: TGTGCCAGCAGGGTGGAACAGTCTCAGCCCCAGCATTTT. Amino acids: CASRVEQSQPQHF.

This clone was picked up a small number of times. The chain links TRBV3-1 (or the pseudogene TRBV3-2) to TRBJ1-1, with a possible D match to TRBD1 (6 bases). CDR1 is LGHDT and CDR2 is YNNKEL in the germline V gene (reference sequence). This CDR3 is built from 14 residues. Trimming pared 5 bases from V and 6 bases from J, leaving 16 bases between. Written as DNA, the CDR3 is TGTGCCAGCAGCTCCCGACAGGCGGTTGCTGAAGCTTTCTTT. Encoded protein: CASSSRQAVAEAFF.

V usage is TRBV30 and J usage is TRBJ2-1, with 12 bases fitting TRBD1. Losses at the gene ends were 2 bases for V and 8 bases for J; bases not matched to a gene: 7. Germline CDR1 reads GTSNPN; CDR2 reads SVGIG (reference sequence). This CDR3 is built from 15 residues. Written as DNA, the CDR3 is TGTGCCTGGAGTAAGGGGACAGGGGGCTTCGATGAGCAGTTCTTC. It yields the protein CAWSKGTGGFDEQFF.

DNA for the CDR3: TGTGCCATCAGTGATTCGAACCTAGGAGGAGAGACCCAGTACTTC. Translation gives CAISDSNLGGETQYF. This chain joins TRBV10-3 and TRBJ2-5; D may be TRBD2 (5 bases). V was clipped by 3 bases and J by 4 bases, with 15 bases between them. Germline lookup yields CDR1 ENHRY and CDR2 SYGVKD. The CDR3 has 15 amino acids.

The chain is built from TRBV19 and TRBJ1-5, with 8 positions matching TRBD1. The CDR3 contains 14 residues. Looked up from germline, CDR1 is LNHDA and CDR2 is SQIVND (reference sequence). V lost 8 bases, J lost 0 bases, and 3 bases stayed unmatched. CDR3 amino acids: CASADRDSNQPQHF. CDR3 in DNA: TGTGCCAGTGCGGACAGGGATAGCAATCAGCCCCAGCATTTT.

This chain connects TRBV5-1 to TRBJ2-3; TRBD2 aligns across 10 bases. Germline V gene lookup returns CDR1 SGHRS and CDR2 YFSETQ. This CDR3 comprises 17 residues. V lost 4 bases, J lost 1 base, and 9 bases stayed unmatched. CDR3 sequence reads: CASSRGKTSGRTDTQYF. In DNA form, the CDR3 reads TGCGCCAGCAGCCGCGGGAAGACTAGCGGGCGCACAGATACGCAGTATTTT.

The chain couples TRBV6-6 to TRBJ1-2; no clear D gene. The CDR3 consists of 15 residues. The V gene lost 5 bases and the J gene lost 3 bases, with 16 bases spanning the gap. The germline V gene encodes CDR1 MNHNY and CDR2 SVGAGI (reference sequence). CDR3 in DNA: TGTGCCAGCAGTGCCGGTCCCCCCGAGGACTATGGCTACACCTTC. This sequence encodes CASSAGPPEDYGYTF.

The chain couples TRBV5-5 to TRBJ2-6; D gene uncertain. The V end was cut by 9 bases, the J end by 0 bases, with 16 bases between. The CDR3 contains 16 residues. CDR1 is SGHKS and CDR2 is YYEKEE in the germline V gene (reference sequence). The CDR3 DNA reads TGTGCCACTGTGCGGATTCTCAGCTCTGGGGCCAACGTCCTGACTTTC. Amino acid sequence: CATVRILSSGANVLTF.

The rearrangement uses TRBV19 and TRBJ2-3; possible D gene TRBD1, 6 bases. V was shortened by 6 bases and J by 6 bases, with 16 bases between the two germline ends. The CDR3 has 14 residues. Looked up from germline, CDR1 is LNHDA and CDR2 is SQIVND (reference sequence). This chain's CDR3 is CASRSGQSADTQYF. CDR3 bases: TGTGCCAGTAGATCCGGACAGTCGGCGGATACGCAGTATTTT. The variable domain in full, completed from reference TRBV19 and TRBJ2-3, reads DGGITQSPKYLFRKEGQNVTLSCEQNLNHDAMYWYRQDPGQGLRLIYYSQIVNDFQKGDIAEGYSVSREKKESFPLTVTSAQKNPTAFYLCASRSGQSADTQYFGPGTRLTVL.

This sequence joins TRBV2 and TRBJ2-6; 11 bases fit TRBD2. This CDR3 is 17 amino acids long. The V and J ends lost 9 bases and 0 bases, in that order; junction bases with no gene match: 7. Germline V gene lookup returns CDR1 SNHLY and CDR2 FYNNEI. CDR3 sequence: CARQTSGGHSGANVLTF. The CDR3 DNA follows: TGTGCCAGGCAAACTAGCGGGGGCCACTCTGGGGCCAACGTCCTGACTTTC. Supplemented by reference TRBV2 and TRBJ2-6, the full variable domain reads EPEVTQTPSHQVTQMGQEVILRCVPISNHLYFYWYRQILGQKVEFLVSFYNNEISEKSEIFDDQFSVERPDGSNFTLKIRSTKLEDSAMYFCARQTSGGHSGANVLTFGAGSRLTVL.

The CDR3 spells CASSVDPGENSPLHF. The CDR3 bases are TGTGCCAGCAGCGTAGATCCGGGGGAAAATTCACCCCTCCACTTT. V usage is TRBV9 and J usage is TRBJ1-6, with a weak D call TRBD1 (5 bases). There are 15 residues in the CDR3. V lost 0 bases and J lost 7, with 11 bases in between. Germline V gene data show CDR1 as SGDLS and CDR2 as YYNGEE. The entire variable domain, with the rest obtained from reference TRBV9 and TRBJ1-6, is as follows: DSGVTQTPKHLITATGQRVTLRCSPRSGDLSVYWYQQSLDQGLQFLIQYYNGEERAKGNILERFSAQQFPDLHSELNLSSLELGDSALYFCASSVDPGENSPLHFGNGTRLTVT.

This clone was observed a single time. The V gene is TRBV28, the J gene TRBJ1-2; D unresolved. V was cut by 6 bases and J by 6 bases, with 20 bases left in between. There are 15 residues in the CDR3. Germline-derived CDR1 and CDR2 are MDHEN and SYDVKM. CDR3 bases: TGTGCCAGCAGATCTCCGGGAATCTCCACCAATGGCTACACCTTC. It yields the protein CASRSPGISTNGYTF.

The chain couples TRBV6-1 to TRBJ2-3; no reliable D call. CDR1 MNHNS and CDR2 SASEGT come from the germline V gene. The V end lost 0 bases, the J end lost 6 bases, and 7 bases lay between the germline ends. The CDR3 contains 13 residues. This chain's CDR3 is CASSEAQSDTQYF. The CDR3 DNA follows: TGTGCCAGCAGTGAAGCCCAGTCTGATACGCAGTATTTT.

The chain carries TRBV4-1 and TRBJ2-7; tentative D call: TRBD1 (5 bases). Trimming removed 0 bases at V and 3 bases at J, with 9 bases between. Germline V gene lookup returns CDR1 MGHRA and CDR2 YSYEKL. This CDR3 has 14 residues. Here the CDR3 reads CASSQEPGIYEQYF. CDR3 nucleotide sequence: TGCGCCAGCAGCCAAGAGCCAGGGATCTACGAGCAGTACTTC.

The gene calls are TRBV19 and TRBJ1-2, with TRBD1 matching over 8 bases. Unmatched junction bases numbered 0, after V lost 5 bases and J lost 4 bases. The CDR3 totals 12 residues. Germline CDR1 reads LNHDA; CDR2 reads SQIVND (reference sequence). The chain's CDR3 is CASSGQGYGYTF. In DNA form, the CDR3 reads TGTGCCAGTAGTGGACAGGGCTATGGCTACACCTTC.

CDR3 protein: CASSLPATGGSYTF. DNA of the CDR3: TGTGCCAGCAGCTTACCTGCGACAGGGGGTAGCTACACCTTC. The chain employs TRBV7-9 and TRBJ1-2, with TRBD1 matching over 9 bases. J gave up 9 bases and V 2 bases, and 7 bases lay outside the gene matches. Germline V CDR1 and CDR2: SEHNR, FQNEAQ (reference sequence). The CDR3 extends over 14 amino acids.

This clone was seen more than once but under ten times. This chain uses TRBV6-5 with TRBJ1-1, with 9 bases fitting TRBD1. V lost 6 bases to trimming and J lost 7 bases; unmatched junction nucleotides: 6. The CDR3 loop spans 13 amino acids. The V gene's germline CDR1 is MNHEY and CDR2 SVGAGI. CDR3 sequence (DNA): TGTGCCAGCAGCCCCGGACAGGGGAATGAAGCTTTCTTT. This sequence encodes CASSPGQGNEAFF.

This clone appeared a few times. This chain joins TRBV7-6 and TRBJ1-1; D is unresolved. Germline V lookup: CDR1 SGHVS, CDR2 FNYEAQ. The CDR3 sequence is 15 residues long. Trimming took off 1 base at V and 1 base at J, with 10 bases between the two ends. The DNA for the CDR3 is TGTGCCAGCAGCTTAGTGGCAGAAAAGAACACTGAAGCTTTCTTT. The encoded protein is CASSLVAEKNTEAFF.

The chain is built from TRBV11-3 and TRBJ1-2; weak D call: TRBD1 (5 bases). CDR3 length equals 17 residues. The germline V and J ends were trimmed by 0 bases and 4 bases, with 18 bases remaining between them. Germline CDR1 is SGHNT and CDR2 is YENEEA. DNA for the CDR3: TGTGCCAGCAGCTTAGATCTAAACGGGGACTCGAGCTATGGCTACACCTTC. It translates to CASSLDLNGDSSYGYTF.

V gene TRBV20-1 combines with J gene TRBJ1-1; no reliable D call. Trimming took 3 bases from V and 4 from J, leaving 6 bases between them. Per the germline V gene, CDR1 is DFQATT and CDR2 is SNEGSKA (reference sequence). The CDR3 length is 11 residues. The CDR3 protein is CSASIRTEAFF. In nucleotides, the CDR3 is TGCAGTGCTAGTATTCGCACTGAAGCTTTCTTT.

The chain joins TRBV5-8 to TRBJ1-6; D is possibly TRBD1 (6 bases). V lost 5 bases and J lost 6, with 12 bases in between. The CDR3 is 14 amino acids. Germline loops: CDR1 SGHTS, CDR2 YDEGEE. CDR3 DNA sequence: TGTGCCAGCAGAACAGGGTTTATTAATTCACCCCTCCACTTT. The encoded protein is CASRTGFINSPLHF.

The V and J genes are TRBV7-3 and TRBJ2-1, with TRBD1 identical over 8 bases. The trim removed 5 bases at V and 7 bases at J, leaving 4 bases unmatched. Germline V lookup: CDR1 SGHTA, CDR2 FQGTGA. The CDR3 has 13 residues. As DNA, the CDR3 is TGTGCCAGCAGCGGACAGGGTGTGAATGAGCAGTTCTTC. It codes for CASSGQGVNEQFF.

The V gene is TRBV7-2, the J gene TRBJ2-5; possible D gene TRBD1, 5 bases. The ends were cut back, 2 bases at V and 1 base at J, with 8 bases in the middle. This CDR3 region has 14 residues. Germline V gene sequence: CDR1 SGHTA, CDR2 FQGNSA. Here the CDR3 reads CASSLTRVQETQYF. The CDR3 DNA reads as TGTGCCAGCAGCTTAACCAGGGTCCAAGAGACCCAGTACTTC.

V gene TRBV4-1 combines with J gene TRBJ2-5; 10 nucleotides align to TRBD2. Trimming removed 0 bases from V and 4 bases from J; junction bases left unmatched: 5. The CDR3 totals 16 residues. From germline, CDR1 is MGHRA and CDR2 YSYEKL. This chain's CDR3 is CASSQDPSGGLETQYF. The CDR3, as DNA: TGCGCCAGCAGCCAAGATCCTAGCGGGGGCTTAGAGACCCAGTACTTC.

This clone was picked up one time. The gene calls are TRBV5-6 and TRBJ1-2; D is possibly TRBD1 (6 bases). This CDR3 contains 14 residues. V was trimmed by 4 bases and J by 7 bases, leaving 17 bases between them. The germline gives CDR1 SGHDT, CDR2 YYEEEE. This CDR3 is CASSPRAQGPGYTF. CDR3 in DNA: TGTGCCAGCAGCCCCAGAGCACAGGGCCCTGGCTACACCTTC.

This chain uses TRBV28 with TRBJ1-2, with 7 bases identical to TRBD1. In germline, CDR1 is MDHEN, CDR2 SYDVKM. V gave up 7 bases and J gave up 4 bases; unmatched junction bases: 6. CDR3 length: 13 amino acids. CDR3 region: CASKTGSAYGYTF. The CDR3 bases are TGTGCCAGCAAGACAGGGAGTGCCTATGGCTACACCTTC.

The V and J genes are TRBV10-1 and TRBJ1-2; D perhaps matches TRBD1 (5 bases). The ends were cut back, 7 bases at V and 1 base at J, with 16 bases in the middle. This CDR3 contains 15 residues. The germline CDR1 and CDR2 sequences are WNHNN and SYGVQD (reference sequence). CDR3 protein: CASTDKDRGNYGYTF. CDR3 DNA sequence: TGCGCCAGCACTGACAAAGACAGAGGTAACTATGGCTACACCTTC.

Concerning this clone itself: Distinct nucleotide sequences in the sample also encode this CDR3. The chain couples TRBV29-1 to TRBJ1-1, with D possibly matching TRBD1 (6 bases). The CDR3 is 12 amino acids. The V and J ends lost 3 bases and 1 base respectively, with 6 bases between them. Germline V lookup: CDR1 SQVTM, CDR2 ANQGSEA. The CDR3 DNA is TGCAGCGTTGACAGGGGGAACACTGAAGCTTTCTTT. As protein: CSVDRGNTEAFF.